Included here is one T cell receptor (beta chain) sequence, with context. What it binds is not known. Sorting gave populations that all exceeded 98% purity. These data are taken from a study of beta chain features in type 1 diabetes. Broader study findings: Moderate but significant shortening of TCRB CDR3s was recorded in all four CD4+ subsets from Type 1 diabetes patients. Short templates might get an advantage during PCR, and this would be equal in patients and controls.

Between the trimmed V and J ends, which lost 3 bases and 4 bases, there was a span of 15 bases. The CDR3 sequence is 15 residues long. Per germline, CDR1 ENHRY and CDR2 SYGVKD. Expressed TCRB transcripts were sequenced because the isolated RNA had all been reverse transcribed beforehand. A few million reads were obtained on average from naive, central memory and regulatory T cell samples. Sequencing used immunoSEQ multiplex PCR; TCRdb keeps in-frame clones, though not all of them. The sample records roughly 100,000 clones, 28% being singletons. The TCR sequence derives from a woman between 18 and 29 years old with type 1 diabetes. The sequenced sample consisted of central memory CD4+ T cells from blood. This chain joins TRBV10-3 and TRBJ1-1; a possible D gene is TRBD1 (6 bases). CDR3 residues: CAISDAGGLSTEAFF. The CDR3 DNA sequence: TGTGCCATCAGTGATGCGGGGGGGCTAAGCACTGAAGCTTTCTTT.